A selection of T cell receptor beta chains follows, all from one sample in a study of memory CD4+ T cells and cytomegalovirus serostatus. Clones were read by immunoSEQ multiplex PCR, and TCRdb kept only the in-frame ones, dropping some. This table holds about 44,000 clones, roughly 83% found once. Sequencing used memory CD4+ T cells from blood. The receptor set was obtained from an adult in good health and CMV-seronegative. Each CDR3 is given with its conserved first and last residue. D genes are given only for firm matches. Clone size is given for some rows only: seen once, a few or many times, or a class if the clone is expanded.

cdr3_nt cdr3_aa cdr3_length v_call clone_size j_call d_call
TGTGCCAGCAGTGTCGACTCCACAGATACGCAGTATTTT CASSVDSTDTQYF 13 TRBV2 NA TRBJ2-3 NA
TGTGCCAGCAGCTTGGCACTAGCGGGAGGCCTCCCGTCCTACGAGCAGTACTTC CASSLALAGGLPSYEQYF 18 TRBV5-6 NA TRBJ2-7 TRBD2
TGTGCCAGCAGCCCTACTAGCGCCACTAGCACAGATACGCAGTATTTT CASSPTSATSTDTQYF 16 TRBV7-2 few TRBJ2-3 TRBD2
TGTGCCAGCTCAGGAGGGGGTCCAGATACGCAGTATTTT CASSGGGPDTQYF 13 TRBV18 NA TRBJ2-3 NA
TGTGCCAGCAAGGGACAGGACCATGAAAAACTGTTTTTT CASKGQDHEKLFF 13 TRBV2 NA TRBJ1-4 TRBD1
TGTGCCAGCAGTTACGGAGGGGGCCAGCCCCAGCATTTT CASSYGGGQPQHF 13 TRBV6-5 few TRBJ1-5 TRBD1
TGCAGCACCCGGGACATCACGAACACCGGGGAGCTGTTTTTT CSTRDITNTGELFF 14 TRBV29-1 NA TRBJ2-2 NA
TGTGCCAGCAGCGGGGGGTTTGGAGGGACTAGTCCCCACGAGCAGTACTTC CASSGGFGGTSPHEQYF 17 TRBV7-8 few TRBJ2-7 TRBD2
TGTGCCAGTAGTATGGGAAGATATTATAGCAATCAGCCCCAGCATTTT CASSMGRYYSNQPQHF 16 TRBV19 NA TRBJ1-5 NA
TGTGCCAGCAGTGGCCACGGGACAGGGAACAATGAGCAGTTCTTC CASSGHGTGNNEQFF 15 TRBV6-1 NA TRBJ2-1 TRBD1
TGTGCCAGCACCACTATGGGAGGACAGAGCACTGAAGCTTTCTTT CASTTMGGQSTEAFF 15 TRBV6-5 NA TRBJ1-1 NA
TGTGCCAGCAGCAGACAGGGACATAGCTCCTACGAGCAGTACTTC CASSRQGHSSYEQYF 15 TRBV7-8 NA TRBJ2-7 TRBD1
TGTGCCAGCAGCCAAGAGACTGCCTACGAGCAGTACTTC CASSQETAYEQYF 13 TRBV4-2 NA TRBJ2-7 NA
TGTGCCAGCAGTCTCAACGAAGCCAAAAACATTCAGTACTTC CASSLNEAKNIQYF 14 TRBV2 NA TRBJ2-4 NA
TGTGCCAGCAGCTTAAATGGATATGGCTACACCTTC CASSLNGYGYTF 12 TRBV7-9 NA TRBJ1-2 NA
TGTGCCAGCAGCCCCCAGTTGCGCACTGAAGCTTTCTTT CASSPQLRTEAFF 13 TRBV7-2 few TRBJ1-1 NA
TGTGCCAGCAGCGAGGGTTGGGGTATGGCTAATGAAAAACTGTTTTTT CASSEGWGMANEKLFF 16 TRBV9 NA TRBJ1-4 NA
TGTGCCAGCAGCTTACGAGGCGGGGTAAACTCCTACGAGCAGTACTTC CASSLRGGVNSYEQYF 16 TRBV7-2 NA TRBJ2-7 NA
TGTGCCAGCAGCCCCCGTGGAGGGGGAAGGTATGGCTACACCTTC CASSPRGGGRYGYTF 15 TRBV5-5 NA TRBJ1-2 NA
TGCGCCAGCAGCGGGGTGGGGGACGATGATACGCAGTATTTT CASSGVGDDDTQYF 14 TRBV4-3 NA TRBJ2-3 NA
TGCGCCAGCAGTGAGTCCGCGGGAGGGAACACCGGGGAGCTGTTTTTT CASSESAGGNTGELFF 16 TRBV5-1 NA TRBJ2-2 TRBD2
TGTGCTAGTGGTTCCAACTCCGGGACCCAGCGGTTCTTC CASGSNSGTQRFF 13 TRBV12-5 NA TRBJ2-1 NA
TGTGCCAGCAGCCCCGTGTGGATGCGGGGCCGGGCCAAAAACATTCAGTACTTC CASSPVWMRGRAKNIQYF 18 TRBV11-2 NA TRBJ2-4 NA
TGTGCCAGTAAGTTCCCTGGTCAGCCCCAGCATTTT CASKFPGQPQHF 12 TRBV19 once TRBJ1-5 NA
TGTGCCAGCAGCCCGGAACTAGCGGGAGGGGAGACCCAGTACTTC CASSPELAGGETQYF 15 TRBV5-6 NA TRBJ2-5 TRBD2
TGTGCCAGCAGCGTAGGCCCCCTCGGGACTCGGGCGGAGACCCAGTACTTC CASSVGPLGTRAETQYF 17 TRBV9 NA TRBJ2-5 NA
TGTGCCAGCAGCTTGACAGAAAATCAGCCCCAGCATTTT CASSLTENQPQHF 13 TRBV7-9 NA TRBJ1-5 NA
TGTGCCAGCAGTTCCGGGACAAGCACAGATACGCAGTATTTT CASSSGTSTDTQYF 14 TRBV7-2 NA TRBJ2-3 NA
TGTGCCAGCAGCTCAGGACAGAGCTATGGCTACACCTTC CASSSGQSYGYTF 13 TRBV11-3 medium-sized TRBJ1-2 NA
TGTGCCTGGAGCGGGGGACGCTCGGGGGGAAACACCATATATTTT CAWSGGRSGGNTIYF 15 TRBV30 NA TRBJ1-3 NA
TGCGCCAGCAGCTTGCTTGGTCAGGGGGTGGCTAATTCACCCCTCCACTTT CASSLLGQGVANSPLHF 17 TRBV5-1 NA TRBJ1-6 TRBD1
TGTGCCAGCAGGGGTGGCGGTGGTGGGGCGGAGCAGTACTTC CASRGGGGGAEQYF 14 TRBV2 few TRBJ2-7 NA
TGCGCCAGCAGCACCGACCCACAAGAGACCCAGTACTTC CASSTDPQETQYF 13 TRBV5-1 NA TRBJ2-5 NA
TGTGCCAGCAGTTCCGGCTCCTACGAGCAGTACTTC CASSSGSYEQYF 12 TRBV27 NA TRBJ2-7 NA
TGTGCCAGCAGCGTGGACACCGGGGAGCTGTTTTTT CASSVDTGELFF 12 TRBV9 NA TRBJ2-2 NA
TGTGCCAGCAGCTTACGCCCAGGAACCTTCTATGGCTACACCTTC CASSLRPGTFYGYTF 15 TRBV7-2 NA TRBJ1-2 NA
TGTGCCTGGAGTGAAGGGGTAAACAGGGGGCTGTCAGAAGAGCAGTACTTC CAWSEGVNRGLSEEQYF 17 TRBV30 once TRBJ2-7 TRBD1
TGTGCCAGCAGCTGGGGGGCAGTTGGCACTGAAGCTTTCTTT CASSWGAVGTEAFF 14 TRBV7-9 NA TRBJ1-1 NA
TGTGCCTGGGACAGTAAAGGAAGGTCACCCCTCCACTTT CAWDSKGRSPLHF 13 TRBV30 NA TRBJ1-6 NA
TGTGCCAGCAGTTCCGGGACTAGGGGAGAGACCCAGTACTTC CASSSGTRGETQYF 14 TRBV5-4 NA TRBJ2-5 TRBD2
TGTGCCAGCTCACATGGGACAGATTATGAAAAACTGTTTTTT CASSHGTDYEKLFF 14 TRBV18 NA TRBJ1-4 TRBD1
TGCGCCAGCCTCCTTGACAGGGATGGTGGCTACACCTTC CASLLDRDGGYTF 13 TRBV5-1 few TRBJ1-2 TRBD1
TGTGCCTGGAGGGTAGGGGTTCTAGCCACCTTC CAWRVGVLATF 11 TRBV30 NA TRBJ1-2 NA
TGTGCCAGCTCGCCCTTAGGGACAGGCGACAGAACTGCGGCTTTCTTT CASSPLGTGDRTAAFF 16 TRBV18 NA TRBJ1-1 TRBD1
TGTGCCAGCAGCTTGGTGGGACTAGCGGGAGACAATGAGCAGTTCTTC CASSLVGLAGDNEQFF 16 TRBV5-6 NA TRBJ2-1 TRBD2
TGTGCCTGGAGTGTTGAAGCCAACTATGGCTACACCTTC CAWSVEANYGYTF 13 TRBV30 NA TRBJ1-2 NA
TGTGCCAGCAGCCGACCGAATTACAATGAGCAGTTCTTC CASSRPNYNEQFF 13 TRBV14 NA TRBJ2-1 NA
TGTGCCAGCAACCGACTAGCGGTGGACAATGAGCAGTTCTTC CASNRLAVDNEQFF 14 TRBV5-5 NA TRBJ2-1 TRBD2
TGCGCCAGCAGTGAATTTTTTTCTGGGCGCCGTGACTATGGCTACACCTTC CASSEFFSGRRDYGYTF 17 TRBV10-2 NA TRBJ1-2 NA
TGCGCCAGCAGCTGGTCCTGGACAGGAACTATCTCCTACGAGCAGTACTTC CASSWSWTGTISYEQYF 17 TRBV5-1 once TRBJ2-7 TRBD1
TGTGCCAGCAGTTTAAGTCGGACGAACACTGAAGCTTTCTTT CASSLSRTNTEAFF 14 TRBV27 NA TRBJ1-1 NA
TGTGCCAGCAGCGACAGGGGACGGGGCACAGATACGCAGTATTTT CASSDRGRGTDTQYF 15 TRBV28 NA TRBJ2-3 TRBD1